This TCR beta chain was identified in a study of blood T cell repertoires in COVID-19. The CDR3 contains 15 residues. Per germline, CDR1 GTSNPN and CDR2 SVGIG (reference sequence). V shed 3 bases, J shed 2 bases, and the junction held 8 bases outside the gene matches. This clone was detected only a few times. Assay: immunoSEQ multiplex PCR; the TCRdb copy retains only in-frame clones and omits some. This repertoire shows 130,000 to 150,000 clones, approximately 80% found once; its top ten account for 1.9%. This rearrangement joins TRBV30 to TRBJ1-2; the match to TRBD1 covers 8 bases. Sequenced material: peripheral blood. The clonotype originates from a woman aged 55-69 years with acute or convalescent COVID-19. The CDR3 here is CAWSGTGWPNYGYTF. The CDR3 DNA is TGTGCCTGGAGCGGGACAGGCTGGCCCAACTATGGCTACACCTTC.